This T cell receptor beta chain was retrieved from a study of T cell clones after liver transplantation. Study overall: Samples came pre-transplant, pre-randomization before withdrawal, and post-randomization after withdrawal ended.

Unstimulated PBMCs were sorted into CD3+CD4+ and CD3+CD8+ populations. Repertoires were generated with immunoSEQ multiplex PCR, while TCRdb's copy carries only in-frame clones and drops some. Here the sample spans more than 100,000 clones, under 90% being singletons. Germline V gene sequence: CDR1 MDHEN, CDR2 SYDVKM. The CDR3 runs to 15 residues. With 8 bases removed from V and 5 bases from J, the gap between germline ends came to 18 bases. The source material was CD4+ T cells from blood, sampled approximately 43 months after liver transplant. The clonotype was recovered from a human patient who received a liver transplant. Some T cells may possibly be graft donor cells. The V gene is TRBV28, the J gene TRBJ2-2; a weak D match, TRBD2 (7 bases). CDR3 sequence reads: CASQRGGTGTGELFF. The CDR3 region has the DNA TGTGCCAGCCAAAGGGGGGGCACGGGGACCGGGGAGCTGTTTTTT.